This TCR beta chain was captured in a study of radiotherapy plus CTLA-4 blockade in lung cancer. Overall study: Roughly 17% of patients responded objectively, and around 32% achieved disease control. General study points: Among blood TCR repertoires after radiotherapy plus ipilimumab, tumor-derived clones expanded.

Produced via immunoSEQ multiplex PCR; TCRdb's table is partial and in-frame only. In the table there are roughly 92,000 clones, approximately 83% of which are singletons. V shed 6 bases, J shed 3 bases, and the junction held 1 base outside the gene matches. Per the germline V gene, CDR1 is MNHNS and CDR2 is SASEGT. There are 14 residues in the CDR3. As regards this clone: Its antigen is not known.

The sequence was obtained from a human donor with non-small cell lung cancer who had a partial response to radiotherapy plus ipilimumab. The chain couples TRBV6-1 to TRBJ2-3; 12 bases agree with TRBD1. The material was peripheral blood, obtained from a patient treated with radiotherapy plus ipilimumab. CDR3 loop: CASRGQGATDTQYF. CDR3 sequence (DNA): TGTGCCAGCAGGGGACAGGGGGCAACAGATACGCAGTATTTT.